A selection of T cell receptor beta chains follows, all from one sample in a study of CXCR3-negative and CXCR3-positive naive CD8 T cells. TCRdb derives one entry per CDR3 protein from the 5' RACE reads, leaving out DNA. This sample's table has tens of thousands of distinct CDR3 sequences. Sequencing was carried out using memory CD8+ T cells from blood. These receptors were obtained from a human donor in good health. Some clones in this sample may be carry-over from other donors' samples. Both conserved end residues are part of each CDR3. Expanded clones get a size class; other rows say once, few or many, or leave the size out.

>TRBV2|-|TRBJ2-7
CASSEWWHTPPYEQYF
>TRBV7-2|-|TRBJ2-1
CASQDRNNEQFF
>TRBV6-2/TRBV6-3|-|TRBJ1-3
CASSYYAEFGNTIYF
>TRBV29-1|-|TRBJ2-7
CSVVGTGVVPYEQYF
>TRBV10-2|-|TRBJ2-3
CASSEREITDTQYF
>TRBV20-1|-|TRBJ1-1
CSARDMSGDKGTEAFF
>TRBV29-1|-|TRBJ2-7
CSVEDSQGEQYF
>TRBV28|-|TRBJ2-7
CASTHGLISSYEQYF
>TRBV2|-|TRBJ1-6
CASSADDGEVRTLHF
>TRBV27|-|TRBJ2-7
CASSWGSVYEQYF
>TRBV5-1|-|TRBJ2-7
CASSPAGGSAYEQYF
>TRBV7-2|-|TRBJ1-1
CASSRRNTEAFF
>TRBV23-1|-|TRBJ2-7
CASSQPTGFSYEQYF
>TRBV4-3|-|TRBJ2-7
CASSHIYLAEQIEQYF
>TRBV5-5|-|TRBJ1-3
CASSLPGTSGNTIYF
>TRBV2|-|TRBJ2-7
CASSPRDTFYEQYF
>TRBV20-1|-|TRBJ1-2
CSARFRDLYTAAYGYTF
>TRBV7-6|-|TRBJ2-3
CASSIRLAGGPDTQYF
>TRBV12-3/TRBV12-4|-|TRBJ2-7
CASSEGLNYEQYF
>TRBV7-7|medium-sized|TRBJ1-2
CASSFLPGQGNCGYTF
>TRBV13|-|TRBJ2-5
CASSSDRYGETQYF
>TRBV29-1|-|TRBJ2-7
CSVGTGEGYEQYF
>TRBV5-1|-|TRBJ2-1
CASSIAPESHNEQFF
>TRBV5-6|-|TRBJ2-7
CASSYGPQQEQYF
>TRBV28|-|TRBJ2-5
CASTPSGRSGETQYF
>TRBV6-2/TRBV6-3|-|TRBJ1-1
CASSYSRGLAEAFF
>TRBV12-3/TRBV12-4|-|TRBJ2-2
CASSLVQDTGELFF
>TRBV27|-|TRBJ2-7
CASSDRVSEQYF
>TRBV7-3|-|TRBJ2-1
CASSHGQGPMNEQFF
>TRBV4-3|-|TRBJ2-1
CASSQVSGTYNEQFF
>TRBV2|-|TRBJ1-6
CASSEAQDLHF
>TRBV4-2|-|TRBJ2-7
CASSQEPGPYEQYF
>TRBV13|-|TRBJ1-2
CASSLGRANYGYTF
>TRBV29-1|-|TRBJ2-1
CSVEDGPSEQFF
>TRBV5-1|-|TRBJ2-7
CASSLDWPGVSEEQYF
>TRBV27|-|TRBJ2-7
CASSLRGGYEQYF
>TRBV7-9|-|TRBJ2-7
CASSPELTGGLYEQYF